These 26 T cell receptor beta chains came from one sample sequenced in a study of molecular identifiers for immune sequencing clone quantification. TCRdb re-called the PCR reads through MiXCR, storing one row per CDR3 protein. The table records around 480,000 distinct CDR3 sequences, around 21% of them present only once. Source material: naive CD8+ T cells from blood, with Jurkat cell RNA spiked in. Subset indicated: FACS-sorted CD8+CD4-CCR7+CD45RA+ naive T cells. Receptor source: a human donor in good health. Some libraries in this study had Jurkat cell RNA spiked in.

Many counts were recorded for this clonotype. The genes are TRBV4-3 and TRBJ1-1; D not resolved. CDR1 is LGHNA, CDR2 YSLEER, per germline. With 0 bases removed from V and 1 base from J, the gap between germline ends came to 9 bases. The CDR3 contains 15 residues. CDR3 region: CASSQDRSTNTEAFF. CDR3 DNA: TGCGCCAGCAGCCAAGATCGAAGCACGAACACTGAAGCTTTCTTT.

In regard to this clonotype: A much bigger clone sits one base away, suggesting this may be a read error. The CDR3 nucleotides read TGTACCAGCAAGGGGGCTCTACGCTACGAGCAGTACTTC. This encodes CTSKGALRYEQYF. The genes are TRBV28 and TRBJ2-7, with 7 bases that match TRBD1. In germline, CDR1 is MDHEN, CDR2 SYDVKM. This CDR3 has 13 residues.

Note on this clonotype: As the CDR3 is not closed by the conserved phenylalanine or tryptophan, this likely results from a read error. The chain has TRBV7-2 and TRBJ2-5; 8 bases are shared with TRBD2. Germline lookup yields CDR1 SGHTA and CDR2 FQGNSA. This CDR3 region has 16 residues. V shed 0 bases, J shed 2 bases, and the junction held 5 bases outside the gene matches. CDR3 sequence (DNA): TGTGCCAGCAGCTTAGCCCAGCGGGGGATTCAAGAGACCCAGTACTGC. It yields the protein CASSLAQRGIQETQYC.

This clonotype was seen ten or more times. The chain joins TRBV6-2 or TRBV6-3 to TRBJ2-3; weak D call: TRBD1 (6 bases). The V gene's germline CDR1 is MNHEY and CDR2 SVGEGT. Trimming cost V 3 bases and J 0 bases, with 10 bases left between them. The length of the CDR3 is 15 residues. The CDR3 nucleotides read TGTGCCAGCAGTTATTGGCAGGGGAGCACAGATACGCAGTATTTT. Its translation is CASSYWQGSTDTQYF.

This clonotype was seen at least ten times. V gene TRBV5-6 combines with J gene TRBJ2-4; 9 bases are shared with TRBD1. The V and J ends lost 3 bases and 5 bases, in that order; junction bases with no gene match: 9. The CDR3 is made up of 16 amino acids. Germline loops: CDR1 SGHDT, CDR2 YYEEEE. The DNA of the CDR3 is TGTGCCAGCAGCTATTGGGACAGGGAAATCGAAAACATTCAGTACTTC. Translated: CASSYWDREIENIQYF.

The chain employs TRBV4-1 and TRBJ2-7, with 8 bases lining up with TRBD2. J gave up 2 bases and V 1 base, and 13 bases lay outside the gene matches. CDR1 MGHRA and CDR2 YSYEKL come from the germline V gene. This CDR3 contains 18 residues. CDR3 amino acids: CASSQGAPSAAGAYEQYF. CDR3 bases: TGCGCCAGCAGCCAAGGGGCCCCCAGTGCAGCGGGGGCCTACGAGCAGTACTTC.

In the case of this clonotype: Just one base apart from a much larger clone, this may be a read error. The V gene is TRBV18, the J gene TRBJ2-3, with a weak D call TRBD2 (6 bases). Germline assignment: CDR1 KGHSH and CDR2 LQKENI. This CDR3 contains 17 residues. The CDR3 nucleotides are TGTGCCAGCTCACCGTCAGGGAGGACGAGAGGCACAGGTACGCAGTATTTT. Amino acids: CASSPSGRTRGTGTQYF.

This clonotype was picked up many times. The rearrangement links TRBV7-9 to TRBJ2-2; 7 positions agree with TRBD1. The germline V gene has CDR1 SEHNR and CDR2 FQNEAQ (reference sequence). The CDR3 loop spans 17 amino acids. After removal of 7 bases from V and 0 bases from J, the junction contained 11 bases not matched to a gene. CDR3 sequence reads: CASIYPAGTANTGELFF. As DNA, the CDR3 is TGTGCCAGCATCTATCCGGCTGGGACAGCGAACACCGGGGAGCTGTTTTTT. The full variable domain, with the rest looked up from reference TRBV7-9 and TRBJ2-2, is DTGVSQNPRHKITKRGQNVTFRCDPISEHNRLYWYRQTLGQGPEFLTYFQNEAQLEKSRLLSDRFSAERPKGSFSTLEIQRTEQGDSAMYLCASIYPAGTANTGELFFGEGSRLTVL.

Only a few counts were recorded for this clonotype. The genes are TRBV7-9 and TRBJ2-7, with 7 bases matching TRBD1. Germline trimming cut 5 bases from V and 6 bases from J; bases unmatched to any gene: 7. Germline V gene sequence: CDR1 SEHNR, CDR2 FQNEAQ (reference sequence). The CDR3 extends over 13 amino acids. The CDR3 DNA sequence: TGTGCCAGCAGCACCGGGACAGTTTCCGAGCAGTACTTC. Protein sequence: CASSTGTVSEQYF.

This clonotype was detected many times. This CDR3 is CASSPSVGGYTDTQYF. CDR3 nucleotides: TGTGCCAGCAGCCCAAGTGTTGGCGGGTACACAGATACGCAGTATTTT. The rearrangement uses TRBV7-2 and TRBJ2-3, with D possibly TRBD2 on 5 matching bases. Per the germline V gene, CDR1 is SGHTA and CDR2 is FQGNSA. This CDR3 region has 16 residues. Trimming cost V 5 bases and J 2 bases, with 17 bases left between them.

The V gene is TRBV28, the J gene TRBJ1-1; D uncertain. Trimming left V 6 bases short and J 6 bases short, with 20 bases between. There are 15 residues in the CDR3. Germline CDR1 reads MDHEN; CDR2 reads SYDVKM. CDR3 DNA: TGTGCCAGCAGACTTGGCCTGGCAGAGGACGCTGAAGCTTTCTTT. Translation gives CASRLGLAEDAEAFF.

This clonotype was recorded only once. Given the absence of the conserved phenylalanine or tryptophan at the CDR3 end, a read error is likely. The chain couples TRBV5-6 to TRBJ2-5; TRBD1 aligns across 8 bases. The CDR3 extends over 16 amino acids. The V and J ends lost 4 bases and 3 bases, in that order; junction bases with no gene match: 11. The germline CDR1 and CDR2 sequences are SGHDT and YYEEEE. DNA of the CDR3: TGTGCCAGCAGCCATAAAGCGACAGGGGTAGAAGAGACCCAGTACTCC. The encoded protein is CASSHKATGVEETQYS.

This clonotype was detected many times. The rearrangement links TRBV28 to TRBJ2-4; D ambiguous. The germline V gene has CDR1 MDHEN and CDR2 SYDVKM. The V end was cut by 1 base, the J end by 11 bases, with 6 bases between. The CDR3 totals 11 residues. The CDR3 DNA sequence: TGTGCCAGCAGTTTATTTGGGGTTCAGTACTTC. Its translation: CASSLFGVQYF.

With respect to this clonotype: An end of the junction differs from the germline gene, which may be a read error. The chain joins TRBV19 to TRBJ2-7; D remains unclear. CDR3 size: 14 residues. CDR1 and CDR2 (germline): LNHDA, SQIVND (reference sequence). The CDR3 loop is CASSIYPTSDEQYF. CDR3 nucleotide sequence: TGTGCCAGTAGTATCTATCCGACCTCCGACGAGCAGTACTTC.

Many counts were recorded for this clonotype. The chain links TRBV28 to TRBJ2-7; D is perhaps TRBD2 (5 bases). This CDR3 has 15 amino acids. The V end lost 3 bases, the J end lost 2 bases, and 14 bases lay between the germline ends. Germline CDR1 is MDHEN and CDR2 is SYDVKM. CDR3 loop: CASSFGLSGPYEQYF. DNA for the CDR3: TGTGCCAGCAGTTTCGGGCTCAGCGGACCCTACGAGCAGTACTTC.

This clonotype is a singleton in its sample. One end of the junction fails to match germline, which may point to a read error. This rearrangement joins TRBV27 to TRBJ2-3, with D possibly being TRBD1 (5 bases). CDR1 and CDR2 from the germline V gene are MNHEY and SMNVEV (reference sequence). CDR3 length equals 14 residues. The CDR3, as DNA: TGTGCCAGCAGTTTATTAGACAGCACAGATACGCAGTGTTTT. It encodes CASSLLDSTDTQCF.

This clonotype was counted at least ten times. V and J are TRBV4-1 and TRBJ1-2, with TRBD1 matching 7 bases. This CDR3 contains 16 residues. Germline V gives CDR1 MGHRA, CDR2 YSYEKL. The V and J ends lost 1 base and 2 bases, in that order; junction bases with no gene match: 7. Here the CDR3 reads CASSQVSGTANYGYTF. CDR3 DNA: TGCGCCAGCAGCCAAGTTTCCGGGACAGCAAACTATGGCTACACCTTC.

This clonotype has only a few counts. The gene calls are TRBV7-2 and TRBJ2-1; the D gene is possibly TRBD1 (6 bases). The germline gives CDR1 SGHTA, CDR2 FQGNSA. The CDR3 runs 16 residues. V dropped 5 bases and J dropped 10 bases, with 24 bases sitting between them. CDR3: CASSEGVTRWYQEQFF. In nucleotides, the CDR3 is TGTGCCAGCAGCGAGGGGGTGACACGGTGGTATCAAGAGCAGTTCTTC.

This clonotype was picked up many times. The rearrangement joins TRBV27 to TRBJ2-3; TRBD1 aligns across 7 bases. The V gene end was trimmed by 4 bases and the J gene end by 2 bases; junction bases not matched to a gene: 15. Germline V gene lookup returns CDR1 MNHEY and CDR2 SMNVEV (reference sequence). The CDR3 has 18 residues. This chain's CDR3 is CASSWGEQGPASTDTQYF. As DNA, the CDR3 is TGTGCCAGCAGTTGGGGCGAACAGGGGCCGGCCTCCACAGATACGCAGTATTTT.

This clonotype has only a few counts. The chain is built from TRBV30 and TRBJ2-3; TRBD1 is a possible D gene (6 bases). The CDR3 length is 13 residues. V was clipped by 4 bases and J by 2 bases, with 10 bases between them. Germline V gene lookup returns CDR1 GTSNPN and CDR2 SVGIG (reference sequence). DNA of the CDR3: TGTGCCTGGATTCGGGACAACACAGATACGCAGTATTTT. It translates to CAWIRDNTDTQYF.

Concerning this clonotype: Just one base apart from a much larger clone, this may be a read error. Because it lacks the conserved phenylalanine or tryptophan at the end, this CDR3 is likely a read error. The V and J genes are TRBV7-9 and TRBJ2-4, with a tentative D call TRBD2 (6 bases). Trimming stripped 3 bases from V and 2 bases from J, with 11 bases between. Germline CDR1 and CDR2: SEHNR and FQNEAQ (reference sequence). The CDR3 extends over 15 amino acids. The CDR3 DNA follows: TGTGCCAGCAGCTTGGGACTCGGGACCAAAAACATTCAGTACTAC. Amino acid sequence: CASSLGLGTKNIQYY.

The rearrangement joins TRBV30 to TRBJ2-2, with D perhaps TRBD1 (7 bases). The CDR3 covers 15 residues. The V end was cut by 8 bases, the J end by 4 bases, with 20 bases between. Germline lookup yields CDR1 GTSNPN and CDR2 SVGIG (reference sequence). The chain's CDR3 is CAGGTTGLGTGELFF. CDR3 in DNA: TGTGCCGGAGGGACGACAGGGCTTGGCACCGGGGAGCTGTTTTTT.

The rearrangement joins TRBV7-2 to TRBJ2-7, with D perhaps matching TRBD1 or TRBD2 (6 bases each). V lost 3 bases and J 1 base, leaving 13 bases between the germline ends. There are 15 residues in the CDR3. In germline, CDR1 is SGHTA, CDR2 FQGNSA. CDR3 sequence (DNA): TGTGCCAGCAGCTTTGGAACAGGGACTTCCTACGAGCAGTACTTC. Amino acids: CASSFGTGTSYEQYF.

This clonotype appeared a few times. V is TRBV28 and J is TRBJ2-7, with TRBD1 as a possible D gene (6 bases). The length of the CDR3 is 14 residues. The germline V gene encodes CDR1 MDHEN and CDR2 SYDVKM. The germline V and J ends were trimmed by 8 bases and 0 bases, with 14 bases remaining between them. CDR3 coding DNA: TGTGCCAGCGGACTGAGGGGGAGCTCCTACGAGCAGTACTTC. Its protein product is CASGLRGSSYEQYF.

Points on this clonotype: Germline is not matched at one junction end, which may reflect a read error. This sequence joins TRBV14 and TRBJ2-2, with D tentatively TRBD2 (5 bases). This CDR3 spans 14 amino acids. From germline, CDR1 is SGHDN and CDR2 FVKESK. DNA of the CDR3: TGTGCCAGCAGCCCCGCGTCTCGCACCGGGGAGCTGCTTTTT. It yields the protein CASSPASRTGELLF.

This clonotype was counted a few times. The chain recombines TRBV30 with TRBJ1-1; 7 bases agree with TRBD1. CDR3 length: 17 amino acids. Germline CDR1 is GTSNPN and CDR2 is SVGIG (reference sequence). J lost 0 bases, V lost 3 bases, and 13 bases had no gene match. CDR3 sequence (DNA): TGTGCCTGGAGGCGCATCGTGGTACAGGGGCTGAACACTGAAGCTTTCTTT. Protein: CAWRRIVVQGLNTEAFF. The full variable domain, its missing parts supplied by reference TRBV30 and TRBJ1-1, is SQTIHQWPATLVQPVGSPLSLECTVEGTSNPNLYWYRQAAGRGLQLLFYSVGIGQISSEVPQNLSASRPQDRQFILSSKKLLLSDSGFYLCAWRRIVVQGLNTEAFFGQGTRLTVV.